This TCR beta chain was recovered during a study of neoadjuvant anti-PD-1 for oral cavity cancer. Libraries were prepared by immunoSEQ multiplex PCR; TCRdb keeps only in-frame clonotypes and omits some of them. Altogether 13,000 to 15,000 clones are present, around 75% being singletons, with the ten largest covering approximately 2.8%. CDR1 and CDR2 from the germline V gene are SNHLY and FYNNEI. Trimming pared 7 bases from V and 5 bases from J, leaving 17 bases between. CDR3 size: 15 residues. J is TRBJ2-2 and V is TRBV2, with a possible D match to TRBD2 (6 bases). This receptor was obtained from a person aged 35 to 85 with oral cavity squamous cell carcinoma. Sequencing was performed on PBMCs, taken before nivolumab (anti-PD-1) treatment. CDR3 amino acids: CASTSTWAGTGELFF. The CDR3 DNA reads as TGTGCCAGCACCTCCACGTGGGCGGGGACCGGGGAGCTGTTTTTT.